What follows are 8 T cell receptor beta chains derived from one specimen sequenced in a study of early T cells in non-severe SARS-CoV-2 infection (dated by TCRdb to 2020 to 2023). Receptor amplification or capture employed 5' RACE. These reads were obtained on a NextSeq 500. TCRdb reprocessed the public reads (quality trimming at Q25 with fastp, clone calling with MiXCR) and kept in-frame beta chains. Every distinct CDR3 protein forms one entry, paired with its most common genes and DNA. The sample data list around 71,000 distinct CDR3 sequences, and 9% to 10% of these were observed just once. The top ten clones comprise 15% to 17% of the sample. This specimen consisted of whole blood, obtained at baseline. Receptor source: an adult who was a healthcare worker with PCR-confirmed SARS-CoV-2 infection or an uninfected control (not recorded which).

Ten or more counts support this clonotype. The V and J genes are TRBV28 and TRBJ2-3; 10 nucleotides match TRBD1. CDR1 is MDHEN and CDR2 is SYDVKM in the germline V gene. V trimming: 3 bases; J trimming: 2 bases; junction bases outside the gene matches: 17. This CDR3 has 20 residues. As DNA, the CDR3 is TGTGCCAGCAGTTTCGTCGCGTGGGACAGGGGTCCCAAAAACACAGATACGCAGTATTTT. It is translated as CASSFVAWDRGPKNTDTQYF. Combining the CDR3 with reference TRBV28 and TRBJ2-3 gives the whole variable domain DVKVTQSSRYLVKRTGEKVFLECVQDMDHENMFWYRQDPGLGLRLIYFSYDVKMKEKGDIPEGYSVSREKKERFSLILESASTNQTSMYLCASSFVAWDRGPKNTDTQYFGPGTRLTVL.

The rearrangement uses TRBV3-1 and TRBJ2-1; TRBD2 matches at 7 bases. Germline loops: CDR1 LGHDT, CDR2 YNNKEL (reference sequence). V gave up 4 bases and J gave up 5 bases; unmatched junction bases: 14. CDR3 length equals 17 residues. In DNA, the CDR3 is TGTGCCAGCAGCCCCGCCATGGGTCTAGCGGCCCACAATGAGCAGTTCTTC. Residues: CASSPAMGLAAHNEQFF.

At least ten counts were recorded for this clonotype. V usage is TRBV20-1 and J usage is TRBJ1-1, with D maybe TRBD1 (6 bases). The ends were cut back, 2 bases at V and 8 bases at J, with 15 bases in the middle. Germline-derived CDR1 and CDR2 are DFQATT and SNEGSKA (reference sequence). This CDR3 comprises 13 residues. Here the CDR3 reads CSARPERRGEAFF. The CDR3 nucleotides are TGCAGTGCTAGACCCGAGAGAAGGGGGGAAGCTTTCTTT.

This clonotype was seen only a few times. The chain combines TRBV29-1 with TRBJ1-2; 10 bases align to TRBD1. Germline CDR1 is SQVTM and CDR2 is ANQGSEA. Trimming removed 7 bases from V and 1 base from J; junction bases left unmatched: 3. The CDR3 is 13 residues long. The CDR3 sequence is CSAGQGGNYGYTF. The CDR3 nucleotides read TGCAGCGCTGGACAGGGGGGTAACTATGGCTACACCTTC.

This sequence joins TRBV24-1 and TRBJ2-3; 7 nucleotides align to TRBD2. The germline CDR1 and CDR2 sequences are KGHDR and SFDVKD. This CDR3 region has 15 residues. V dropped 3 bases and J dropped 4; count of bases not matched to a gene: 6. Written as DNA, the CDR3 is TGTGCCACCAGTGATCCCTGGACTAGGCCAGATACGCAGTATTTT. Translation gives CATSDPWTRPDTQYF.

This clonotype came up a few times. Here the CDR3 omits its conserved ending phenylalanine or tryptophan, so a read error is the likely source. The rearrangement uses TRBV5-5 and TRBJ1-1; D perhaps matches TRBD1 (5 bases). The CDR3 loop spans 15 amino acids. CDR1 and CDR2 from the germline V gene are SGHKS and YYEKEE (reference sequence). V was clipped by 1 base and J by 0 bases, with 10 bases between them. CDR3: CASSLRGAVNTEAFL. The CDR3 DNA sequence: TGTGCCAGCAGCTTGCGAGGGGCCGTGAACACTGAAGCTTTCCTT.

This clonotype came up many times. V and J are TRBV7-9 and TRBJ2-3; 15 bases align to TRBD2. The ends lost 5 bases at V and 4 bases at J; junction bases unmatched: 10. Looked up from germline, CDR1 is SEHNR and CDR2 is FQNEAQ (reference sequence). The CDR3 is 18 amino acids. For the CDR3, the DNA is TGTGCCAGCAGCCACGGACTAGCGGGAGGGCCGACCGCAGATACGCAGTATTTT. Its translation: CASSHGLAGGPTADTQYF. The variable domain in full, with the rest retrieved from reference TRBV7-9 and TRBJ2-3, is DTGVSQNPRHKITKRGQNVTFRCDPISEHNRLYWYRQTLGQGPEFLTYFQNEAQLEKSRLLSDRFSAERPKGSFSTLEIQRTEQGDSAMYLCASSHGLAGGPTADTQYFGPGTRLTVL.

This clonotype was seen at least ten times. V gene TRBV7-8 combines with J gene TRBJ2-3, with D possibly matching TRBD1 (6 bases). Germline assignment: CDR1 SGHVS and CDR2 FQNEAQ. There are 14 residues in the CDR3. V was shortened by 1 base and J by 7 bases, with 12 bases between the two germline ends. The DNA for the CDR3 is TGTGCCAGCAGCTTAGTCCCCACAGGGAATACGCAGTATTTT. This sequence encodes CASSLVPTGNTQYF.